These 24 T cell receptor beta chains came from one sample sequenced in a study of T-cell memory formation after mild COVID-19. TCRdb reanalysed the 5' RACE reads using MiXCR and keeps one entry per CDR3 protein. The table shows roughly 200,000 distinct CDR3 sequences, with 20% to 25% occurring only once. Sequenced input: PBMCs or a T cell subset sorted from them (not recorded which). The origin of the receptors is an adult woman who had mild COVID-19 (a few samples of this study predate the infection). Cell type and time point are not known.

The rearrangement links TRBV27 to TRBJ2-7; D is perhaps TRBD1 (5 bases). The CDR3 length is 14 residues. Germline CDR1 MNHEY, CDR2 SMNVEV (reference sequence). The V end lost 3 bases, the J end lost 0 bases, and 9 bases lay between the germline ends. The CDR3 sequence is CASSFKGYSYEQYF. The CDR3 DNA is TGTGCCAGCAGTTTCAAGGGGTACTCCTACGAGCAGTACTTC.

V usage is TRBV7-8 and J usage is TRBJ2-1; tentative D call: TRBD2 (7 bases). V was pared by 1 base and J by 3 bases, with 22 bases between. CDR3 length equals 19 residues. Germline-derived CDR1 and CDR2 are SGHVS and FQNEAQ. The CDR3 is CASSLGWGLAAGDYNEQFF. The CDR3 coding sequence is TGTGCCAGCAGCTTAGGATGGGGGCTGGCGGCGGGGGACTACAATGAGCAGTTCTTC.

This clonotype was detected a few times. This rearrangement joins TRBV9 to TRBJ2-7; D not resolved. V shed 0 bases and J shed 3 bases, with 10 bases lying between them. The CDR3 length is 14 residues. Germline CDR1 reads SGDLS; CDR2 reads YYNGEE. The CDR3 nucleotides read TGTGCCAGCAGCGTAGGTGGCAGAGGCTACGAGCAGTACTTC. This codes for CASSVGGRGYEQYF. Filled out from reference TRBV9 and TRBJ2-7, the complete variable domain reads DSGVTQTPKHLITATGQRVTLRCSPRSGDLSVYWYQQSLDQGLQFLIQYYNGEERAKGNILERFSAQQFPDLHSELNLSSLELGDSALYFCASSVGGRGYEQYFGPGTRLTVT.

The CDR3 DNA is TGTGCCAGCAGCTTGCCTAAGACAGGGGGGGACTACGAGCAGTACTTC. Its translation: CASSLPKTGGDYEQYF. The chain links TRBV7-9 to TRBJ2-7, with 9 bases that match TRBD1. Germline CDR1 is SEHNR and CDR2 is FQNEAQ (reference sequence). This CDR3 contains 16 residues. Trimming at V came to 3 bases and at J to 3 bases, leaving 9 bases not matched to a gene.

The chain carries TRBV18 and TRBJ2-1, with a tentative D call TRBD2 (5 bases). V was clipped by 5 bases and J by 3 bases, with 11 bases between them. CDR1 is KGHSH and CDR2 is LQKENI in the germline V gene. The CDR3 is made up of 14 amino acids. CDR3 DNA: TGTGCCAGCTCAGCCCCGGGGAACTACAATGAGCAGTTCTTC. Its protein is CASSAPGNYNEQFF.

The genes are TRBV7-9 and TRBJ2-3, with 13 bases identical to TRBD2. The CDR3 covers 17 residues. CDR1 is SEHNR, CDR2 FQNEAQ, per germline (reference sequence). Trimming took 5 bases from V and 2 from J; bases not matched to a gene: 7. This CDR3 reads CASSATSGGPLTDTQYF. The CDR3 DNA follows: TGTGCCAGCAGCGCGACTAGCGGGGGGCCCCTCACAGATACGCAGTATTTT.

The J gene is TRBJ2-7, the V gene TRBV5-1, with D maybe TRBD2 (6 bases). The CDR3 covers 15 residues. From germline, CDR1 is SGHRS and CDR2 YFSETQ. V lost 4 bases and J 5 bases, leaving 19 bases between the germline ends. The CDR3 region is CASSRLEGPGDEQYF. The CDR3 nucleotides read TGCGCCAGCAGCCGACTTGAAGGGCCGGGAGACGAGCAGTACTTC.

This clonotype came up a few times. The chain has TRBV9 and TRBJ2-3, with no clear D. CDR1 and CDR2 from the germline V gene are SGDLS and YYNGEE. Between the trimmed V and J ends, which lost 4 bases and 1 base, there was a span of 10 bases. This CDR3 comprises 14 residues. The CDR3 DNA follows: TGTGCCAGCAGCCCTCTCTACCGCACAGATACGCAGTATTTT. This gives the protein CASSPLYRTDTQYF.

The chain joins TRBV5-1 to TRBJ2-7; D gene uncertain. Germline V gene sequence: CDR1 SGHRS, CDR2 YFSETQ. Deletions cut 0 bases from V and 2 bases from J, with 12 bases between. The CDR3 length is 15 residues. CDR3 DNA sequence: TGCGCCAGCAGCTTGGCCTTAGACACCCCCTACGAGCAGTACTTC. Its protein product is CASSLALDTPYEQYF. Combining the CDR3 with reference TRBV5-1 and TRBJ2-7 gives the whole variable domain KAGVTQTPRYLIKTRGQQVTLSCSPISGHRSVSWYQQTPGQGLQFLFEYFSETQRNKGNFPGRFSGRQFSNSRSEMNVSTLELGDSALYLCASSLALDTPYEQYFGPGTRLTVT.

This sequence joins TRBV12-3 or TRBV12-4 and TRBJ2-7; tentative D call: TRBD2 (6 bases). This CDR3 has 17 amino acids. Trimming took off 2 bases at V and 2 bases at J, with 19 bases between the two ends. In DNA, the CDR3 is TGTGCCAGCAGTTTATCAGGTAGCGGCCCTAGAACCTACGAGCAGTACTTC. This sequence encodes CASSLSGSGPRTYEQYF.

J is TRBJ2-1 and V is TRBV25-1, with 7 bases identical to TRBD2. Germline CDR1 reads MGHDK; CDR2 reads SYGVNS. The ends lost 3 bases at V and 4 bases at J; junction bases unmatched: 9. This CDR3 is built from 16 residues. CDR3 DNA: TGTGCCAGCAGTGACGGAGGGAGCGGGGATTACAATGAGCAGTTCTTC. It yields the protein CASSDGGSGDYNEQFF. Together with reference TRBV25-1 and TRBJ2-1, the CDR3 gives the full variable domain: EADIYQTPRYLVIGTGKKITLECSQTMGHDKMYWYQQDPGMELHLIHYSYGVNSTEKGDLSSESTVSRIRTEHFPLTLESARPSHTSQYLCASSDGGSGDYNEQFFGPGTRLTVL.

The chain has TRBV27 and TRBJ1-6; D is uncertain. The CDR3 runs to 14 residues. CDR1 MNHEY and CDR2 SMNVEV come from the germline V gene (reference sequence). The V gene lost 2 bases and the J gene lost 10 bases, with 12 bases spanning the gap. The DNA of the CDR3 is TGTGCCAGCAGTTTACAGGCAGGAGGGTCACCCCTCCACTTT. This codes for CASSLQAGGSPLHF.

This clonotype has a handful of counts. The chain couples TRBV4-1 to TRBJ2-7; no clear D. Between the trimmed V and J ends, which lost 0 bases and 3 bases, there was a span of 12 bases. The CDR3 runs 15 residues. Germline V gene sequence: CDR1 MGHRA, CDR2 YSYEKL. The CDR3 is CASSQEEQTVYEQYF. Written as DNA, the CDR3 is TGCGCCAGCAGCCAAGAGGAACAGACCGTCTACGAGCAGTACTTC.

The chain joins TRBV4-3 to TRBJ2-1; D remains unclear. Trimming stripped 3 bases from V and 9 bases from J, with 9 bases between. The CDR3 covers 12 residues. Germline V CDR1 and CDR2: LGHNA, YSLEER. The CDR3 DNA reads TGCGCCAGCAGCCAGTACTGGACTGAGCAGTTCTTC. Protein: CASSQYWTEQFF.

Only a few counts were recorded for this clonotype. The chain is built from TRBV12-3 or TRBV12-4 and TRBJ1-1, with a tentative D call TRBD1 (5 bases). The CDR3 is made up of 12 amino acids. Trimming took 3 bases from V and 7 from J, leaving 9 bases between them. The CDR3 here is CASSFGHIEAFF. Here the CDR3 DNA reads TGTGCCAGCAGTTTCGGACACATTGAAGCTTTCTTT.

This clonotype showed up just a few times. CDR3 region: CASSLGYSPLHF. CDR3 sequence (DNA): TGTGCCAGCAGTCTAGGATATTCACCCCTCCACTTT. This sequence joins TRBV12-3 or TRBV12-4 and TRBJ1-6, with D unclear. This CDR3 spans 12 amino acids. Trimming removed 5 bases at V and 8 bases at J, with 7 bases between.

The chain links TRBV4-1 to TRBJ2-5; 14 nucleotides line up with TRBD2. The CDR3 runs 17 residues. Germline CDR1 and CDR2: MGHRA and YSYEKL. Trimming cost V 2 bases and J 4 bases; bases outside gene matches: 6. The CDR3 reads CASSQPGLAGAGETQYF. The CDR3 region has the DNA TGCGCCAGCAGCCAACCGGGACTAGCGGGGGCCGGAGAGACCCAGTACTTC.

The chain carries TRBV4-3 and TRBJ2-6; D possibly corresponds to TRBD1 (6 bases). Germline V gene lookup returns CDR1 LGHNA and CDR2 YSLEER. CDR3 length: 18 residues. Trimming pared 4 bases from V and 1 base from J, leaving 17 bases between. As DNA, the CDR3 is TGCGCCAGCAGCCCCGACCGGACAGACCCTTCTGGGGCCAACGTCCTGACTTTC. Its translation is CASSPDRTDPSGANVLTF.

This clonotype has more than one count but fewer than ten. This sequence joins TRBV4-1 and TRBJ2-3; D gene ambiguous. The germline CDR1 and CDR2 sequences are MGHRA and YSYEKL. V lost 0 bases and J lost 5, with 6 bases in between. This CDR3 comprises 13 residues. This CDR3 is CASSQDQGDTQYF. CDR3 DNA sequence: TGCGCCAGCAGCCAAGATCAAGGAGATACGCAGTATTTT.

In its sample, this clonotype was seen a few times. In DNA, the CDR3 is TGTGCCAGCAGTGAATTAGCGGGGAGCTCCTACGAGCAGTACTTC. It encodes CASSELAGSSYEQYF. The chain employs TRBV2 and TRBJ2-7, with TRBD2 identical over 8 bases. The CDR3 length is 15 residues. V shed 2 bases, J shed 0 bases, and the junction held 3 bases outside the gene matches. Looked up from germline, CDR1 is SNHLY and CDR2 is FYNNEI.

The V and J genes are TRBV7-2 and TRBJ2-7; D is possibly TRBD1 or TRBD2 (6 bases each). The germline gives CDR1 SGHTA, CDR2 FQGNSA. V lost 5 bases and J lost 6, with 14 bases in between. The CDR3 covers 13 residues. The CDR3 DNA is TGTGCCAGCAGCCCCGGAGGGGGGACCGAGCAGTACTTC. Protein sequence: CASSPGGGTEQYF. Supplemented by reference TRBV7-2 and TRBJ2-7, the full variable domain reads GAGVSQSPSNKVTEKGKDVELRCDPISGHTALYWYRQSLGQGLEFLIYFQGNSAPDKSGLPSDRFSAERTGGSVSTLTIQRTQQEDSAVYLCASSPGGGTEQYFGPGTRLTVT.

The rearrangement joins TRBV7-9 to TRBJ1-6; 10 nucleotides agree with TRBD1. J gave up 9 bases and V 5 bases, and 4 bases lay outside the gene matches. CDR1 is SEHNR and CDR2 is FQNEAQ in the germline V gene (reference sequence). This CDR3 has 14 residues. CDR3 sequence reads: CASSPGQGFSPLHF. The DNA for the CDR3 is TGTGCCAGCAGCCCGGGACAGGGGTTTTCACCCCTCCACTTT.

This clonotype appeared many times. The chain joins TRBV4-3 to TRBJ2-5, with TRBD2 matching 10 bases. Germline V gene lookup returns CDR1 LGHNA and CDR2 YSLEER. The CDR3 length is 17 residues. V lost 0 bases, J lost 5 bases, and 9 bases stayed unmatched. The CDR3 loop is CASSQEHLLAGHETQYF. CDR3 DNA sequence: TGCGCCAGCAGCCAAGAGCATTTACTAGCGGGACATGAGACCCAGTACTTC.

This chain joins TRBV20-1 and TRBJ2-3; D possibly uses TRBD1 or TRBD2 (6 bases each). Germline CDR1 is DFQATT and CDR2 is SNEGSKA (reference sequence). Trimming removed 2 bases from V and 0 bases from J, with 9 bases in between. The CDR3 extends over 14 amino acids. CDR3 DNA: TGCAGTGCTAGATGGGGGGCTAGCACAGATACGCAGTATTTT. Translation: CSARWGASTDTQYF.